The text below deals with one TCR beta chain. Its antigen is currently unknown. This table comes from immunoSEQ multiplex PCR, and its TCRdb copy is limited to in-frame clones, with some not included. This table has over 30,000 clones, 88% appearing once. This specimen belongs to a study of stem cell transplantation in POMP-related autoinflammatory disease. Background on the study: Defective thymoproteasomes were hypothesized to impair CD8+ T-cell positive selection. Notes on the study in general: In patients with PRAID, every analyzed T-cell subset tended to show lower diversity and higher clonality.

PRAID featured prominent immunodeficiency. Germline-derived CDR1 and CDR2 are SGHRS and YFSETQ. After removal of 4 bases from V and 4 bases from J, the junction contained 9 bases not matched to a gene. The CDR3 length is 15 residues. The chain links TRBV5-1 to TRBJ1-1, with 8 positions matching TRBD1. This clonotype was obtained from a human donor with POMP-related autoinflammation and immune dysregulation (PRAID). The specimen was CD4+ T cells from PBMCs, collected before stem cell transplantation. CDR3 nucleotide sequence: TGCGCCAGCAGCCCTACTCTCACAGGGGGCACTGAAGCTTTCTTT. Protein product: CASSPTLTGGTEAFF.